What follows describes a single T cell receptor (beta chain). Only in-frame clones appear in the TCRdb table, and some are missing; sequencing was by immunoSEQ multiplex PCR. The data contain about 110,000 clones, roughly 81% of them singletons. The sample is drawn from a study of blood T cell repertoires in COVID-19. The TCR was taken from a man between 40 and 49 years old with acute or convalescent COVID-19. Material: peripheral blood.

CDR3 in DNA: TGTGCCAGCAGTTTGGGGCAGCTTAGCCCCTATGGCTACACCTTC. Amino acids: CASSLGQLSPYGYTF. The chain is built from TRBV27 and TRBJ1-2, with D perhaps matching TRBD1 (5 bases). The CDR3 has 15 amino acids. Germline V gene lookup returns CDR1 MNHEY and CDR2 SMNVEV (reference sequence). Trimming pared 3 bases from V and 4 bases from J, leaving 15 bases between.